A selection of T cell receptor beta chains follows, all from one sample in a study of shared clonotypes between healthy human individuals. Only in-frame clones appear in the TCRdb table, and some are missing; sequencing was by immunoSEQ multiplex PCR. The table shows about 1 million clones, with about 80% occurring only once. Sequencing used memory CD4+ T cells sorted from blood. The receptors were sampled from a young man in good health. CDR3s include the opening cysteine and the closing phenylalanine or tryptophan. Fields, in order: D gene, clone size, V gene, J gene, CDR3 protein, CDR3 DNA. D genes are given only for firm matches. Only part of the rows carry a size: once, few, many, or a class if the clone is expanded.

.	.	TRBV11-2	TRBJ1-6	CASSRPPSGAGNSPLHF	TGTGCCAGCAGCCGTCCACCTTCAGGGGCCGGGAATTCACCCCTCCACTTT
TRBD1	.	TRBV11-3	TRBJ1-5	CASGPGGGGENQPQHF	TGTGCCAGCGGCCCCGGAGGAGGGGGCGAGAATCAGCCCCAGCATTTT
TRBD2	.	TRBV5-1	TRBJ2-5	CASSTGVLAEGQETQYF	TGCGCCAGCAGCACGGGAGTCCTAGCGGAGGGACAAGAGACCCAGTACTTC
.	.	TRBV6-6	TRBJ1-4	CASSSGLSFGEKLFF	TGTGCCAGCAGTTCCGGGTTGAGCTTCGGAGAAAAACTGTTTTTT
.	.	TRBV28	TRBJ1-1	CASSPPARGNTEAFF	TGTGCCAGCAGTCCCCCCGCCAGGGGGAACACTGAAGCTTTCTTT
TRBD2	.	TRBV7-2	TRBJ2-5	CASSLRASGRGETQYF	TGTGCCAGCAGCTTACGGGCTAGCGGGAGGGGCGAGACCCAGTACTTC
.	.	TRBV18	TRBJ1-2	CASSSRTEIGYTF	TGTGCCAGCTCATCACGGACAGAGATTGGCTACACCTTC
TRBD1	once	TRBV5-1	TRBJ1-1	CASRQGTGRTEAFF	TGCGCCAGCAGACAGGGGACAGGGCGCACTGAAGCTTTCTTT
.	.	TRBV5-1	TRBJ2-1	CASSLDAIYNEQFF	TGCGCCAGCAGCTTAGATGCTATCTACAATGAGCAGTTCTTC
.	few	TRBV4-1	TRBJ2-7	CASSQGEGAYEQYF	TGCGCCAGCAGCCAAGGGGAGGGGGCCTACGAGCAGTACTTC
TRBD2	.	TRBV4-3	TRBJ2-3	CASSQDLAGVADTQYF	TGCGCCAGCAGCCAAGACCTAGCGGGAGTAGCAGATACGCAGTATTTT
TRBD1	.	TRBV11-2	TRBJ2-7	CASSSTGFSYEQYF	TGTGCCAGCAGCTCGACAGGGTTCTCCTACGAGCAGTACTTC
.	few	TRBV30	TRBJ1-1	CAWSDSTEAFF	TGTGCCTGGAGTGATTCTACTGAAGCTTTCTTT